This entry concerns a single T cell receptor (beta chain). What it binds is not known. This entry is derived from a study of shared clonotypes between healthy human individuals. General study findings and limits: Four donors shared approximately 5% of their naive CD4 clonotypes.

As processed by the authors: ImmunoSEQ gave junction-only sequences without quality scores, so filtering differed. Here immunoSEQ multiplex PCR was the method, and the copy in TCRdb shows in-frame clones only, minus some. V and J calls and clone size come straight from that table; D and trimming were deduced from the DNA. The sample holds about 2 million clones; about 95% are singletons and the top ten take 1% to 1.5%. The CDR3 consists of 15 residues. CDR1 is SGDLS, CDR2 YYNGEE, per germline. With 0 bases removed from V and 6 bases from J, the gap between germline ends came to 14 bases. It was CD45RO-negative cells, positively selected for CCR7, that made up naive CD8 cells, with terminally differentiated effector memory CD45RA+ cells excluded. The donors, healthy adults who were HIV-negative, had experienced no recent acute infections or vaccinations.

The rearrangement joins TRBV9 to TRBJ2-3; maybe TRBD2 (5 bases). The specimen was naive CD8+ T cells sorted from blood. This clonotype was sampled from a man in his late teens or twenties in good health. CDR3 nucleotide sequence: TGTGCCAGCAGCGTAGGTAGCGAGCGAGGGGATACGCAGTATTTT. Its protein product is CASSVGSERGDTQYF. Full variable domain (missing parts from reference TRBV9 and TRBJ2-3): DSGVTQTPKHLITATGQRVTLRCSPRSGDLSVYWYQQSLDQGLQFLIQYYNGEERAKGNILERFSAQQFPDLHSELNLSSLELGDSALYFCASSVGSERGDTQYFGPGTRLTVL.